The present TCR beta chain was sequenced within a study of Ad26.COV2.S vaccination and SARS-CoV-2 variants. Data came from immunoSEQ multiplex PCR; TCRdb stores just in-frame clones and leaves some out. The sample has around 400,000 clones; 80% to 95% are singletons. Germline V lookup: CDR1 SGHAT, CDR2 FQNNGV. The length of the CDR3 is 17 residues. J gave up 4 bases and V 5 bases, and 10 bases lay outside the gene matches. The sample's treatment: some 20 received Ad26.COV2.S at low or high dose, single or two shots; about five received placebo; per-sample allocation not given. Sampling was performed 63 days after the first vaccine or placebo injection. A single count supports this clone.

This clonotype was sampled from a person between 18 and 59 years old who received the Ad26.COV2.S COVID-19 vaccine or a placebo. Sample: peripheral blood, taken in a trial of Ad26.COV2.S vaccine versus placebo. This rearrangement joins TRBV11-2 to TRBJ2-1; the match to TRBD2 covers 11 bases. CDR3 bases: TGTGCCAGCAGCAAACTAGCGGGAGTAGGAACTTACAATGAGCAGTTCTTC. This codes for CASSKLAGVGTYNEQFF.